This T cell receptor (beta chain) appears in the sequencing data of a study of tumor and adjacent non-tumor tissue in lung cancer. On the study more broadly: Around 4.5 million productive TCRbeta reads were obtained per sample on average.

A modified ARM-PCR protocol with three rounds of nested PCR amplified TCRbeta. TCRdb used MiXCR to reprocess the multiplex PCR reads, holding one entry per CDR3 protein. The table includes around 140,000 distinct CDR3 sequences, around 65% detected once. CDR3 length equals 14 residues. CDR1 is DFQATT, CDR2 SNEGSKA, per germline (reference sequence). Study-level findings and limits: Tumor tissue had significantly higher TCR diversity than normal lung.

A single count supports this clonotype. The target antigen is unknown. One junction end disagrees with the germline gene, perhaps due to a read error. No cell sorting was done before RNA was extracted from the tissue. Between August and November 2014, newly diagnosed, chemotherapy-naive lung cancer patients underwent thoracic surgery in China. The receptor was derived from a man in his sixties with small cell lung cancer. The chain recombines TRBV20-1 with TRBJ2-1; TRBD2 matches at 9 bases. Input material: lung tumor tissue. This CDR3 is CSAISGGSYNELFF. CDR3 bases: TGCAGTGCCATTAGCGGGGGCTCCTACAATGAGCTGTTCTTC.